The entry below describes one TCR beta chain. The germline V and J ends were trimmed by 4 bases and 4 bases, with 20 bases remaining between them. The germline gives CDR1 SGHTA, CDR2 FQGNSA. CDR3 length: 17 residues. The sample originates from a study of control samples from healthy donors and cancer patients. The assay was immunoSEQ multiplex PCR, and TCRdb's table has in-frame clones only and misses some. This sample has some 200,000 clones, with over 80% found just once. The chain joins TRBV7-2 to TRBJ2-1; TRBD2 might be the D (5 bases). Sequenced: blood. This TCR was sampled from a man younger than 30 in good health. CDR3: CASSSRSDYGLYNEQFF. The CDR3 coding sequence is TGTGCCAGCAGCTCCCGATCTGACTATGGTCTTTACAATGAGCAGTTCTTC.